Below are 16 T cell receptor beta chains sequenced from a single sample in a study of CD8+ T cells in alopecia areata. Treatment noted: oral pan-JAK inhibitor, 5-10 mg twice daily. Reverse transcribed after extraction, RNA yielded cDNA as the sequencing template. Clones were read by immunoSEQ multiplex PCR, and TCRdb kept only the in-frame ones, dropping some. The sample holds roughly 200,000 clones, around two fifths seen once. Sequencing used CD4+ T cells sorted from blood, obtained at approximately week 37, from a patient treated with tofacitinib. The receptors originated from a human donor with alopecia areata.

The genes are TRBV27 and TRBJ2-7, with D maybe TRBD2 (6 bases). This CDR3 region has 15 residues. The V gene's germline CDR1 is MNHEY and CDR2 SMNVEV (reference sequence). The germline V and J ends were trimmed by 3 bases and 1 base, with 13 bases remaining between them. CDR3 in DNA: TGTGCCAGCAGTTTCGGAGGGAGACGGTCCTACGAGCAGTACTTC. As protein: CASSFGGRRSYEQYF.

This clone was counted only a few times. The J gene is TRBJ2-3, the V gene TRBV30; 13 bases agree with TRBD2. This CDR3 comprises 17 residues. J was trimmed by 4 bases and V by 1 base; bases with no gene match: 8. Germline assignment: CDR1 GTSNPN and CDR2 SVGIG (reference sequence). CDR3 DNA sequence: TGTGCCTGGAGTGCGGGACTAGCGGGATTTTGGGCAGATACGCAGTATTTT. This sequence encodes CAWSAGLAGFWADTQYF.

This rearrangement joins TRBV29-1 to TRBJ2-7, with TRBD2 matching over 9 bases. CDR1 SQVTM and CDR2 ANQGSEA come from the germline V gene. V shed 6 bases, J shed 6 bases, and the junction held 15 bases outside the gene matches. This CDR3 region has 15 residues. CDR3 DNA: TGCAGCGTGAAGGTGGGGCTAGCGGGGACTCGCGAGCAGTACTTC. Translated: CSVKVGLAGTREQYF.

The rearrangement uses TRBV14 and TRBJ2-1; 10 bases line up with TRBD2. This CDR3 has 17 residues. Germline values: CDR1 SGHDN, CDR2 FVKESK. V was pared by 8 bases and J by 5 bases, with 15 bases of the junction left unmatched. The CDR3 nucleotides read TGTGCCAGCGGGGGACTAGCGCGTCTGGGTACGGACAATGAGCAGTTCTTC. Translating gives CASGGLARLGTDNEQFF.

The genes are TRBV4-1 and TRBJ2-1, with D unresolved. The CDR3 contains 14 residues. The V and J ends lost 2 bases and 7 bases respectively, with 12 bases between them. Germline V gene sequence: CDR1 MGHRA, CDR2 YSYEKL. CDR3 region: CASSQPSFWNEQFF. The CDR3 DNA sequence: TGCGCCAGCAGCCAACCTTCCTTCTGGAATGAGCAGTTCTTC.

This clone was observed a handful of times. The chain is built from TRBV7-9 and TRBJ2-3; 8 bases are a match to TRBD2. The germline gives CDR1 SEHNR, CDR2 FQNEAQ (reference sequence). Trimming removed 5 bases from V and 5 bases from J; junction bases left unmatched: 6. The CDR3 covers 14 residues. This CDR3 reads CASSGAGAGDTQYF. CDR3 coding DNA: TGTGCCAGCAGCGGAGCGGGAGCGGGAGATACGCAGTATTTT. Full variable domain (rest looked up from reference TRBV7-9 and TRBJ2-3): DTGVSQNPRHKITKRGQNVTFRCDPISEHNRLYWYRQTLGQGPEFLTYFQNEAQLEKSRLLSDRFSAERPKGSFSTLEIQRTEQGDSAMYLCASSGAGAGDTQYFGPGTRLTVL.

V usage is TRBV27 and J usage is TRBJ2-1, with unresolved D. Between the trimmed V and J ends, which lost 5 bases and 11 bases, there was a span of 19 bases. This CDR3 spans 14 amino acids. CDR1 MNHEY and CDR2 SMNVEV come from the germline V gene (reference sequence). In nucleotides, the CDR3 is TGTGCCAGCAGTACCCCGCAAAATAGCAGAAAGCAGTTCTTC. Amino acid sequence: CASSTPQNSRKQFF.

The V call is TRBV5-1, the J call TRBJ2-3, with 10 bases lining up with TRBD2. The junction had 6 bases not matched to a gene; V was cut back by 0 bases and J by 5 bases. The CDR3 has 16 amino acids. Per germline, CDR1 SGHRS and CDR2 YFSETQ. The CDR3 nucleotides read TGCGCCAGCAGCTTGGGGCTAGCGGGAGAGGTAGATACGCAGTATTTT. This gives the protein CASSLGLAGEVDTQYF.

This chain links TRBV14 with TRBJ2-3; D is ambiguous. The V gene's germline CDR1 is SGHDN and CDR2 FVKESK. The CDR3 covers 12 residues. V was trimmed by 1 base and J by 7 bases, leaving 6 bases between them. The CDR3 DNA reads TGTGCCAGCAGCCAAGCAACCTATACGCAGTATTTT. As protein: CASSQATYTQYF.

V and J are TRBV30 and TRBJ1-4; 7 bases are a match to TRBD1. This CDR3 is built from 14 residues. Trimming removed 3 bases from V and 6 bases from J; junction bases left unmatched: 7. CDR1 and CDR2 (germline): GTSNPN, SVGIG (reference sequence). The CDR3 here is CAWRATGNYEKLFF. The CDR3 nucleotides read TGTGCCTGGAGAGCGACAGGGAATTATGAAAAACTGTTTTTT.

This clone was picked up a small number of times. The rearrangement links TRBV5-1 to TRBJ2-5; the D gene is possibly TRBD2 (6 bases). The V and J ends lost 6 bases and 4 bases respectively, with 19 bases between them. CDR1 and CDR2 (germline): SGHRS, YFSETQ. This CDR3 is 15 amino acids long. In nucleotides, the CDR3 is TGCGCCAGCATCCCGGGGACTCGAGGACGAGAGACCCAGTACTTC. It encodes CASIPGTRGRETQYF. The full variable domain, in which reference TRBV5-1 and TRBJ2-5 provide the parts outside the CDR3, is KAGVTQTPRYLIKTRGQQVTLSCSPISGHRSVSWYQQTPGQGLQFLFEYFSETQRNKGNFPGRFSGRQFSNSRSEMNVSTLELGDSALYLCASIPGTRGRETQYFGPGTRLLVL.

The chain links TRBV30 to TRBJ1-2, with 7 bases matching TRBD1. V was pared by 6 bases and J by 4 bases, with 8 bases of the junction left unmatched. CDR3 size: 13 residues. CDR1 is GTSNPN and CDR2 is SVGIG in the germline V gene (reference sequence). CDR3 residues: CACSTGLGYGYTF. The CDR3 DNA sequence: TGTGCCTGTTCGACAGGGTTGGGCTATGGCTACACCTTC. The full variable domain, with the rest looked up from reference TRBV30 and TRBJ1-2, is SQTIHQWPATLVQPVGSPLSLECTVEGTSNPNLYWYRQAAGRGLQLLFYSVGIGQISSEVPQNLSASRPQDRQFILSSKKLLLSDSGFYLCACSTGLGYGYTFGSGTRLTVV.

The chain links TRBV30 to TRBJ2-4; 9 positions match TRBD2. The length of the CDR3 is 15 residues. Germline CDR1 is GTSNPN and CDR2 is SVGIG (reference sequence). J lost 7 bases, V lost 0 bases, and 7 bases had no gene match. CDR3: CAWSVVPSGINIQYF. In nucleotides, the CDR3 is TGTGCCTGGAGTGTAGTTCCTAGCGGGATTAACATTCAGTACTTC.

This clone occurred a few times. V gene TRBV29-1 combines with J gene TRBJ2-7, with TRBD1 matching over 10 bases. CDR3 length: 15 amino acids. V lost 5 bases and J lost 6; bases outside the gene matches: 13. CDR1 SQVTM and CDR2 ANQGSEA come from the germline V gene. CDR3 loop: CSVPLKGTGVSEQYF. DNA for the CDR3: TGCAGCGTTCCCCTGAAGGGGACAGGGGTGAGCGAGCAGTACTTC.

This clone appeared a few times. The J gene is TRBJ2-3, the V gene TRBV30; 8 bases map to TRBD2. The V segment lost 2 bases and the J segment 1 base; nucleotides outside the gene matches: 8. Germline assignment: CDR1 GTSNPN and CDR2 SVGIG (reference sequence). The CDR3 has 16 amino acids. CDR3 coding DNA: TGTGCCTGGAGTAAACCTCATAGCGGGGGCACAGATACGCAGTATTTT. The encoded protein is CAWSKPHSGGTDTQYF.

This clone was observed a handful of times. The chain recombines TRBV28 with TRBJ2-2; D might be TRBD1 or TRBD2, each matching 5 bases. The V gene's germline CDR1 is MDHEN and CDR2 SYDVKM. V lost 4 bases to trimming and J lost 9 bases, with 18 bases between them. The CDR3 runs 15 residues. The CDR3 coding sequence is TGTGCCAGCAGTTACGAGGGTAGAGGGACCCGGGAGCTGTTTTTT. It encodes CASSYEGRGTRELFF.